The 6 T cell receptor beta chains in this list originate from one sample, sequenced in a study of blood T cell repertoires in COVID-19. TCRdb's copy holds only in-frame clones and misses some; the assay was immunoSEQ multiplex PCR. The repertoire consists of roughly 380,000 clones, with 89% occurring once and the leading ten covering 1.5% to 1.9%. The sequenced sample was peripheral blood. These receptors all stem from a woman aged 40 to 50 with COVID-19, enrolled during active disease.

The chain carries TRBV4-1 and TRBJ2-7; TRBD1 agrees at 10 bases. Trimming at V came to 1 base and at J to 3 bases, leaving 6 bases not matched to a gene. The CDR3 totals 16 residues. The germline gives CDR1 MGHRA, CDR2 YSYEKL. CDR3: CASSQVWTGGFYEQYF. The CDR3 DNA is TGCGCCAGCAGCCAAGTGTGGACAGGGGGATTCTACGAGCAGTACTTC.

This chain uses TRBV9 with TRBJ1-3, with 8 bases lining up with TRBD1. Germline values: CDR1 SGDLS, CDR2 YYNGEE. V trimming: 0 bases; J trimming: 4 bases; junction bases outside the gene matches: 0. The CDR3 extends over 14 amino acids. The DNA of the CDR3 is TGTGCCAGCAGCGTAGGGACAGGGGGAAACACCATATATTTT. Protein: CASSVGTGGNTIYF.

J is TRBJ1-1 and V is TRBV19, with 9 bases identical to TRBD1. Germline values: CDR1 LNHDA, CDR2 SQIVND (reference sequence). V trimming: 7 bases; J trimming: 3 bases; junction bases outside the gene matches: 12. The CDR3 totals 16 residues. The DNA for the CDR3 is TGTGCCAGTATGATTAGAGCCGGGACAGGGTACACTGAAGCTTTCTTT. Encoded protein: CASMIRAGTGYTEAFF. Filled out from reference TRBV19 and TRBJ1-1, the complete variable domain reads DGGITQSPKYLFRKEGQNVTLSCEQNLNHDAMYWYRQDPGQGLRLIYYSQIVNDFQKGDIAEGYSVSREKKESFPLTVTSAQKNPTAFYLCASMIRAGTGYTEAFFGQGTRLTVV.

This clone has only a few counts. This chain uses TRBV6-4 with TRBJ2-3; TRBD2 is a possible D gene (6 bases). CDR3 size: 16 residues. Trimming removed 0 bases from V and 3 bases from J, with 13 bases in between. Germline values: CDR1 MRHNA, CDR2 SNTAGT. CDR3 coding DNA: TGTGCCAGCAGTGACTCGAGGGGCGCGGGGACAGATACGCAGTATTTT. It specifies CASSDSRGAGTDTQYF.

V and J are TRBV16 and TRBJ1-5; 9 bases fit TRBD1. The CDR3 spans 16 residues. V was pared by 4 bases and J by 8 bases, with 12 bases of the junction left unmatched. Germline CDR1 is KGHSY and CDR2 is FQNENV. The CDR3 loop reads CASSLYGQGPGKPQHF. CDR3 sequence (DNA): TGTGCCAGCAGCCTATACGGACAGGGGCCGGGAAAGCCCCAGCATTTT.

CDR3 sequence (DNA): TGTGCCAGCAGCTTGGGGGGTTCAGGGGTCACTGAAGCTTTCTTT. Translating it yields CASSLGGSGVTEAFF. This chain uses TRBV5-4 with TRBJ1-1; D may be TRBD1 (6 bases). V was clipped by 0 bases and J by 4 bases, with 13 bases between them. The CDR3 spans 15 residues. From germline, CDR1 is SGHNT and CDR2 YYREEE (reference sequence). The full variable domain, rest sourced from reference TRBV5-4 and TRBJ1-1, is ETGVTQSPTHLIKTRGQQVTLRCSSQSGHNTVSWYQQALGQGPQFIFQYYREEENGRGNFPPRFSGLQFPNYSSELNVNALELDDSALYLCASSLGGSGVTEAFFGQGTRLTVV.